These T cell receptor beta chains were read from a single sample in a study of T cell responses to AZD1222 COVID-19 vaccine. The method was immunoSEQ multiplex PCR; TCRdb's version includes in-frame clones alone and lacks a portion of them. The table lists about 69,000 clones, over 65% of them singletons. Source: peripheral blood, taken 28 days after the second AZD1222 dose. The receptors were sampled from an adult who received the AZD1222 COVID-19 vaccine. Each CDR3 is given with its conserved first and last residue. Fields, in order: D gene, V gene, clone size, J gene, CDR3 DNA, CDR3 protein. D genes are given only for firm matches. Clone sizes are given selectively: once, few, many, or a class where the clone is expanded.

TRBD2	TRBV5-5	.	TRBJ2-4	TGTGCCAGCAGCTTAGGGACCTGGGGAGGGAAAAACATTCAGTACTTC	CASSLGTWGGKNIQYF
TRBD1	TRBV28	.	TRBJ1-5	TGTGCCAGCAGTCTTGCCTCGGACAGGGAGCCCCAGCATTTT	CASSLASDREPQHF
.	TRBV3-1/TRBV3-2	.	TRBJ2-1	TGTGCCAGCAGGCGGGACAATCAGCAGTTCTTC	CASRRDNQQFF
.	TRBV7-9	.	TRBJ1-3	TGTGCCAGCAGCTTAGAGGGAGGGAGATCAGGAAACACCATATATTTT	CASSLEGGRSGNTIYF
.	TRBV29-1	.	TRBJ1-6	TGCAGCGTTCGGCCCTCCCAGCGGCCCCTCCACTTT	CSVRPSQRPLHF
.	TRBV18	.	TRBJ2-5	TGTGCCAGCTCACCCCACCAAGAGACCCAGTACTTC	CASSPHQETQYF
TRBD1	TRBV6-5	.	TRBJ1-5	TGTGCCAGCAGTTACTCCCGGGACAGCTTTCAGCCCCAGCATTTT	CASSYSRDSFQPQHF
TRBD1	TRBV6-5	.	TRBJ2-7	TGTGCCAGCAAGGGACAGGGGTTCTACGAGCAGTACTTC	CASKGQGFYEQYF
TRBD2	TRBV4-1	few	TRBJ2-5	TGCGCCAGCAGCACTAGCGGGGGACCCCAAGAGACCCAGTACTTC	CASSTSGGPQETQYF
.	TRBV14	.	TRBJ2-7	TGTGCCAGCAGCCTCACAGGGTTCGAGCAGTACTTC	CASSLTGFEQYF
.	TRBV11-2	once	TRBJ2-5	TGTGCCAGCAGCCGCGGCCCGGGGGAGACCCAGTACTTC	CASSRGPGETQYF
.	TRBV19	.	TRBJ2-3	TGTGCCAGCCATGCGGGGTCCCACACAGATACGCAGTATTTT	CASHAGSHTDTQYF
.	TRBV7-9	.	TRBJ1-3	TGTGCCAGCAGCTTAGAAAGCTCTGGAAACACCATATATTTT	CASSLESSGNTIYF
.	TRBV6-6	.	TRBJ2-1	TGTGCCAGCAGTGACTTTTGGGAGCAGTTCTTC	CASSDFWEQFF